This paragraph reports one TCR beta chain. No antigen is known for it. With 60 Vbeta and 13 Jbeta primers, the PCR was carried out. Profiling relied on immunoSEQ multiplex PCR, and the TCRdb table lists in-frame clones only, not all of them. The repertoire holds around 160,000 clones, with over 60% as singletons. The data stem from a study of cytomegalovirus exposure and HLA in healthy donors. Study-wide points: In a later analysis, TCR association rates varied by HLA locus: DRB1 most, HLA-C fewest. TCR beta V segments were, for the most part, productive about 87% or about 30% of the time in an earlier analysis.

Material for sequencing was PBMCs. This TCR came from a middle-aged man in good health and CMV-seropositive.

The DNA for the CDR3 is TGTGCCTGGAGTTCCACCAGGACAGGGGGCGGGAATCAGCCCCAGCATTTT. Protein: CAWSSTRTGGGNQPQHF. The chain links TRBV30 to TRBJ1-5; 11 positions agree with TRBD1. This CDR3 has 17 amino acids. Trimming at V came to 2 bases and at J to 4 bases, leaving 10 bases not matched to a gene. CDR1 is GTSNPN, CDR2 SVGIG, per germline (reference sequence).